This T cell receptor (beta chain) was recorded in a study of beta chain features in type 1 diabetes. Study-wide points: Insertion counts at VDJ junctions were lower in type 1 diabetes patients, who also showed more deletions there. Naive, central memory and regulatory TCRB repertoires appeared more similar among patients than healthy donors. PCR might favor shorter templates, but any such skew would affect patients and controls equally.

By way of CD45RO/CCR7/CD25/CD127/CD95/CD27, the CD4+ regulatory, stem cell-like memory, central memory and naive cells were sorted. The CDR3 runs 16 residues. J lost 0 bases, V lost 7 bases, and 7 bases had no gene match. Germline CDR1 is SGHAT and CDR2 is FQDESV (reference sequence). Every isolated RNA sample was fully reverse transcribed, so sequencing captured expressed TCRB transcripts. Data came from immunoSEQ multiplex PCR; TCRdb stores just in-frame clones and leaves some out. The table lists fewer than 900,000 clones, roughly a sixth of them singletons. This clone occurred a few times. What it binds is not known.

The chain joins TRBV11-1 to TRBJ2-1; TRBD1 agrees at 9 bases. The receptor comes from a woman between 18 and 30 years old in good health. Sequenced: naive CD4+ T cells from blood. CDR3 amino acids: CASKDRGSSSYNEQFF. DNA for the CDR3: TGTGCCAGCAAAGACAGGGGGTCGAGCTCCTACAATGAGCAGTTCTTC.